These 31 T cell receptor beta chains came from one sample sequenced in a study of memory CD8 T cells in hepatitis C reinfection (dated by TCRdb to about 2017). The library was built by means of the immunoSEQ multiplex PCR assay. Drawn from immuneACCESS, this table holds only the in-frame rearrangements with V and J called that TCRdb kept. Clones are partly lost; checked studies trace under half to an unresolved V gene and leave the rest unexplained. This sample comprises 45,000 to 50,000 clones, approximately 92% of them detected only once. The top ten clones comprise more than 0.6% of the sample. The time point tag for this specimen amounts to: late/post reinfection, 12 to 24 weeks after detection. The sorted cells were sequenced directly ex vivo, without any in vitro expansion ahead of TCR sequencing. The sequencing input was naive CD8+ T cells sorted from blood. In light of the paper, this sample's cell subset or site label describes: total naive CD8+CD45RO- T cells. The receptors were sampled from a man between 18 and 35 years old with hepatitis C virus infection.

In DNA, the CDR3 is TGTGCCAGCAGTTTATCGAGTCTAGTGGGTGAGCAGTACGTC. It yields the protein CASSLSSLVGEQYV. This chain joins TRBV27 and TRBJ2-7; no clear D. Trimming took 0 bases from V and 7 from J, leaving 13 bases between them. The CDR3 spans 14 residues. CDR1 is MNHEY and CDR2 is SMNVEV in the germline V gene (reference sequence).

The chain combines TRBV6-1 with TRBJ2-5; D is undetermined. CDR3 length equals 9 residues. V was pared by 5 bases and J by 13 bases, with 8 bases between. CDR1 MNHNS and CDR2 SASEGT come from the germline V gene. The CDR3 DNA is TGTGCCAGCAGTTTCCCCGGGTACTTC. It codes for CASSFPGYF.

This chain joins TRBV21-1 and TRBJ2-2; the D segment call TRBD2 is taken from the table without a DNA check. TRBV21-1 is a documented pseudogene. CDR3 length: 22 amino acids. CDR3 sequence (DNA): TGTGCCAGCAGCCTAGCGGGGGGGCCTCGGTTGGTTGTAAGCGCGAACACCGGGGAGCTGTTTTTT. Protein product: CASSLAGGPRLVVSANTGELFF.

The chain is built from TRBV10-3 and TRBJ1-5; D is unresolved. Trimming shortened V by 0 bases and J by 5 bases, and 14 bases separated the two germline ends. The CDR3 has 16 amino acids. The germline V gene encodes CDR1 ENHRY and CDR2 SYGVKD. The CDR3 nucleotides are TGTGCCATCAGTGAGTCGTTAAGCTCGATCGATCAGCCCCAGCATTTT. Its translation is CAISESLSSIDQPQHF.

The chain is built from TRBV7-9 and TRBJ2-7; 7 nucleotides line up with TRBD1. This CDR3 spans 13 amino acids. Per germline, CDR1 SEHNR and CDR2 FQNEAQ (reference sequence). V gave up 5 bases and J gave up 2 bases; unmatched junction bases: 3. The CDR3 region is CASSIDRAYEQYV. The CDR3 nucleotides are TGTGCCAGCAGCATTGACAGGGCCTACGAGCAGTACGTC.

The genes are TRBV29-1 and TRBJ2-7; 8 bases are a match to TRBD2. V was pared by 1 base and J by 0 bases, with 2 bases of the junction left unmatched. CDR3 length equals 14 residues. Germline loops: CDR1 SQVTM, CDR2 ANQGSEA. In DNA form, the CDR3 reads TGCAGCGTTGAAGCAGCGGGGGACTCCTACGAGCAGTACTTC. Translating gives CSVEAAGDSYEQYF.

This clone is a singleton in its sample. J is TRBJ2-1 and V is TRBV4-1; the D gene is possibly TRBD2 (5 bases). This CDR3 region has 15 residues. In germline, CDR1 is MGHRA, CDR2 YSYEKL. V was cut by 0 bases and J by 3 bases, with 9 bases left in between. CDR3 in DNA: TGCGCCAGCAGCCAAGATTTCCGGGGCTACAATGAGCAGTTCTTC. Translating gives CASSQDFRGYNEQFF.

V is TRBV29-1 and J is TRBJ2-5; D might be TRBD1 (8 bases). The J call is uncertain, as TRBJ2-7 better fits the DNA end. Germline V gene lookup returns CDR1 SQVTM and CDR2 ANQGSEA. The CDR3 runs 14 residues. The CDR3 coding sequence is TGCAGCGTTGTGGGGGGGACAGGAGACTACGAGCAGTACTTC. It yields the protein CSVVGGTGDYEQYF.

The V gene is TRBV9, the J gene TRBJ2-5, with D tentatively TRBD2 (6 bases). CDR1 and CDR2 (germline): SGDLS, YYNGEE. This CDR3 has 15 amino acids. V lost 3 bases and J lost 5, with 17 bases in between. CDR3 sequence: CASSAGGLEGETQYF. In DNA, the CDR3 is TGTGCCAGCAGCGCCGGAGGGCTGGAGGGGGAGACCCAGTACTTC.

This clone was counted once. The rearrangement joins TRBV19 to TRBJ1-5; 7 bases fit TRBD1. This CDR3 has 16 residues. Germline loops: CDR1 LNHDA, CDR2 SQIVND (reference sequence). V lost 1 base, J lost 2 bases, and 5 bases stayed unmatched. In DNA form, the CDR3 reads TGTGCCAGTAGTATAGCGGGACAGCCTGGCAATCAGCCCCAGCATTTT. Its translation is CASSIAGQPGNQPQHF.

The chain links TRBV5-6 to TRBJ2-7, with 14 bases identical to TRBD2. This CDR3 spans 17 amino acids. The junction had 10 bases not matched to a gene; V was cut back by 4 bases and J by 4 bases. The germline gives CDR1 SGHDT, CDR2 YYEEEE. The CDR3 spells CASSPGLAGEVGYEQYV. The CDR3 bases are TGTGCCAGCAGCCCGGGACTAGCGGGGGAAGTAGGATACGAGCAGTACGTC.

The chain employs TRBV7-6 and TRBJ2-2; TRBD1 aligns across 7 bases. The CDR3 runs 14 residues. Germline CDR1 and CDR2: SGHVS and FNYEAQ. Losses at the gene ends were 6 bases for V and 2 bases for J; bases not matched to a gene: 3. CDR3 sequence reads: CASSTGVNTGELFF. The CDR3 nucleotides read TGTGCCAGCAGTACAGGGGTCAACACCGGGGAGCTGTTTTTT.

The V call is TRBV9, the J call TRBJ1-4; TRBD1 matches 9 bases. The CDR3 contains 15 residues. Looked up from germline, CDR1 is SGDLS and CDR2 is YYNGEE. V was clipped by 3 bases and J by 5 bases; unmatched bases: 5. CDR3 amino acids: CASSGPGQGNEKLFF. Here the CDR3 DNA reads TGTGCCAGCAGCGGACCGGGACAGGGAAATGAAAAACTGTTTTTT.

This clone was picked up a small number of times. The chain combines TRBV28 with TRBJ1-1, with unresolved D. The CDR3 runs to 11 residues. V gave up 6 bases and J gave up 3 bases, with 5 bases separating them. Germline lookup yields CDR1 MDHEN and CDR2 SYDVKM. The CDR3 sequence: CASSGYTEAFF. In DNA, the CDR3 is TGTGCCAGCAGCGGGTACACTGAAGCTTTCTTT.

In DNA, the CDR3 is TGCGCCAGCAGCCCTGGACTAGCGGGAGTCAGTTACAATGAGCAGTTCTTC. This codes for CASSPGLAGVSYNEQFF. The rearrangement uses TRBV5-1 and TRBJ2-1, with 13 bases that match TRBD2. The CDR3 contains 17 residues. The junction had 8 bases not matched to a gene; V was cut back by 4 bases and J by 4 bases. Germline V gene data show CDR1 as SGHRS and CDR2 as YFSETQ.

This sequence joins TRBV30 and TRBJ1-1; TRBD1 agrees at 10 bases. V lost 2 bases, J lost 5 bases, and 8 bases stayed unmatched. Germline V gene lookup returns CDR1 GTSNPN and CDR2 SVGIG (reference sequence). This CDR3 is built from 15 residues. CDR3 loop: CAWSSRDRGGTEAFF. The CDR3 bases are TGTGCCTGGAGTTCGAGGGACAGGGGCGGAACTGAAGCTTTCTTT.

This chain connects TRBV9 to TRBJ1-2; D is unresolved. The V end was cut by 4 bases, the J end by 2 bases, with 15 bases between. Germline assignment: CDR1 SGDLS and CDR2 YYNGEE. CDR3 length: 15 residues. The CDR3, as DNA: TGTGCCAGCAGCCCCCCAGGCCAGTCAAACTATGGCTACACCTTC. This encodes CASSPPGQSNYGYTF.

This clone was counted a single time. The chain combines TRBV27 with TRBJ2-3; 8 bases line up with TRBD2. Germline assignment: CDR1 MNHEY and CDR2 SMNVEV (reference sequence). V shed 5 bases, J shed 6 bases, and the junction held 13 bases outside the gene matches. The CDR3 sequence is 16 residues long. The CDR3 loop reads CASSDMIGRAADTQYF. CDR3 DNA sequence: TGTGCCAGCAGTGACATGATCGGGAGGGCGGCGGATACGCAGTATTTT.

The chain recombines TRBV27 with TRBJ2-7; a weak D match, TRBD1 (6 bases). V dropped 3 bases and J dropped 3 bases, with 12 bases sitting between them. The CDR3 spans 14 residues. The germline CDR1 and CDR2 sequences are MNHEY and SMNVEV (reference sequence). In DNA, the CDR3 is TGTGCCAGCAGTTTTGGTGGACAGTTCTACGAGCAGTACTTC. Residues: CASSFGGQFYEQYF.

This sequence joins TRBV28 and TRBJ2-7; TRBD1 matches 8 bases. V gave up 5 bases and J gave up 5 bases; unmatched junction bases: 8. Germline V gene data show CDR1 as MDHEN and CDR2 as SYDVKM. This CDR3 has 14 amino acids. CDR3 region: CASSLTGVGNEQYF. The CDR3 bases are TGTGCCAGCAGTCTGACAGGGGTGGGTAACGAGCAGTACTTC.

This clone was detected once. This chain uses TRBV6-5 with TRBJ1-4, with 7 bases aligning to TRBD1. Germline V CDR1 and CDR2: MNHEY, SVGAGI. There are 16 residues in the CDR3. The J segment lost 2 bases and the V segment lost 1 base, leaving 4 bases of the junction unmatched. The CDR3 bases are TGTGCCAGCAGTTACTTCGCAGGGGGTACTAATGAAAAACTGTTTTTT. It specifies CASSYFAGGTNEKLFF.

The genes are TRBV7-9 and TRBJ2-1, with 9 positions matching TRBD1. The germline gives CDR1 SEHNR, CDR2 FQNEAQ (reference sequence). The CDR3 is 15 amino acids. V lost 5 bases to trimming and J lost 4 bases; unmatched junction nucleotides: 6. The chain's CDR3 is CASSRGGTGYNEQFF. In DNA, the CDR3 is TGTGCCAGCAGCCGGGGAGGGACAGGGTACAATGAGCAGTTCTTC.

The genes are TRBV7-9 and TRBJ2-2; no firm D call. CDR3 length: 13 residues. Trimming removed 7 bases at V and 6 bases at J, with 12 bases between. Germline loops: CDR1 SEHNR, CDR2 FQNEAQ (reference sequence). The CDR3 region is CASKPSEAGELFF. CDR3 nucleotides: TGTGCCAGCAAACCTTCAGAGGCCGGGGAGCTGTTTTTT.

V is TRBV5-4 and J is TRBJ1-6; D is possibly TRBD1 (5 bases). CDR1 SGHNT and CDR2 YYREEE come from the germline V gene (reference sequence). This CDR3 comprises 14 residues. V was pared by 6 bases and J by 10 bases, with 17 bases between. The DNA of the CDR3 is TGTGCCAGCACCCTAGACAGCTTGGGGTCACCCCTCCACTTT. It is translated as CASTLDSLGSPLHF.

The chain employs TRBV7-9 and TRBJ2-1; 9 bases line up with TRBD1. This CDR3 is built from 15 residues. Trimming cost V 3 bases and J 3 bases; bases outside gene matches: 3. In germline, CDR1 is SEHNR, CDR2 FQNEAQ (reference sequence). For the CDR3, the DNA is TGTGCCAGCAGCTTGGTGGACAGGGGCTACAATGAGCAGTTCTTC. Protein sequence: CASSLVDRGYNEQFF.

The gene calls are TRBV28 and TRBJ1-5; 7 bases agree with TRBD1. The ends lost 2 bases at V and 3 bases at J; junction bases unmatched: 4. The germline V gene encodes CDR1 MDHEN and CDR2 SYDVKM. The CDR3 is made up of 15 amino acids. CDR3 in amino acids: CASSLTGQLNQPQHF. DNA of the CDR3: TGTGCCAGCAGTTTAACGGGACAGCTCAATCAGCCCCAGCATTTT.

The chain couples TRBV10-3 to TRBJ2-3; D perhaps matches TRBD2 (6 bases). Deletions cut 6 bases from V and 3 bases from J, with 16 bases between. The CDR3 spans 15 residues. CDR1 and CDR2 (germline): ENHRY, SYGVKD. The CDR3 protein is CAIRRGGVMTDTQYF. The CDR3 bases are TGTGCCATCAGGCGGGGAGGCGTGATGACAGATACGCAGTATTTT.

In DNA, the CDR3 is TGTGCCAGCAGTTATGGACTAGCGGGACGTGGAAACATTCAGTACTTC. Translation: CASSYGLAGRGNIQYF. This rearrangement joins TRBV28 to TRBJ2-4, with 12 bases matching TRBD2. This CDR3 has 16 amino acids. The V gene's germline CDR1 is MDHEN and CDR2 SYDVKM. The ends lost 4 bases at V and 6 bases at J; junction bases unmatched: 7.

This clone was observed a few times. The rearrangement links TRBV7-9 to TRBJ2-7, with 8 bases that match TRBD1. Germline values: CDR1 SEHNR, CDR2 FQNEAQ (reference sequence). Losses at the gene ends were 4 bases for V and 11 bases for J; bases not matched to a gene: 13. The CDR3 has 14 residues. CDR3 in DNA: TGTGCCAGCAGCTCCCAGTCCTTCGACAGGGGAGAGTACTTC. This translates into CASSSQSFDRGEYF.

The chain combines TRBV7-9 with TRBJ2-2; TRBD1 matches 8 bases. Germline V gene lookup returns CDR1 SEHNR and CDR2 FQNEAQ (reference sequence). The CDR3 totals 16 residues. V lost 5 bases and J lost 0; bases outside the gene matches: 5. CDR3 in DNA: TGTGCCAGCAGCACCGAGGACAGGGCGAACACCGGGGAGCTGTTTTTT. It yields the protein CASSTEDRANTGELFF. Variable domain in full (rest from reference TRBV7-9 and TRBJ2-2): DTGVSQNPRHKITKRGQNVTFRCDPISEHNRLYWYRQTLGQGPEFLTYFQNEAQLEKSRLLSDRFSAERPKGSFSTLEIQRTEQGDSAMYLCASSTEDRANTGELFFGEGSRLTVL.

The chain is built from TRBV7-9 and TRBJ2-5; 9 positions match TRBD2. CDR1 is SEHNR, CDR2 FQNEAQ, per germline (reference sequence). The CDR3 contains 15 residues. After removal of 3 bases from V and 2 bases from J, the junction contained 4 bases not matched to a gene. CDR3 in amino acids: CASSFGGLAQETQYF. DNA of the CDR3: TGTGCCAGCAGCTTCGGGGGACTAGCTCAAGAGACCCAGTACTTC.